These T cell receptor beta chains were read from a single sample in a study of cytomegalovirus exposure and HLA in healthy donors. Sequenced by immunoSEQ multiplex PCR; TCRdb stores in-frame clones only, minus some. The table records roughly 250,000 clones, about 80% of them present only once. Sequencing was performed on PBMCs. These receptors came from a girl between 2 and 10 years old in good health and CMV-seronegative. The CDR3 runs from the conserved cysteine through the conserved F or W. Each record gives: D gene, J gene, V gene, clone size, CDR3 protein, CDR3 DNA. A D gene is named only where the DNA matches it firmly. Size tells how often a clone was seen (once, few, many) or the class of an expanded clone, and some rows leave it out.

>.|TRBJ1-1|TRBV18|.
CASSPVVNTEAFF
TGTGCCAGCTCACCAGTAGTGAACACTGAAGCTTTCTTT
>.|TRBJ1-1|TRBV7-2|once
CASREARTDTEAFF
TGTGCCAGCAGGGAGGCCAGGACGGACACTGAAGCTTTCTTT
>TRBD1|TRBJ2-4|TRBV7-2|.
CASRTQGNTGNIQYF
TGTGCCAGCAGAACACAGGGGAATACGGGAAACATTCAGTACTTC
>TRBD1|TRBJ2-1|TRBV15|.
CATSRDPDILGQGAFLALYNEQFF
TGTGCCACCAGCAGAGACCCCGATATACTGGGACAGGGGGCTTTTCTAGCCCTATACAATGAGCAGTTCTTC
>.|TRBJ2-1|TRBV5-1|.
CASSPSQGMDEQFF
TGCGCCAGCAGCCCCTCACAGGGAATGGATGAGCAGTTCTTC
>.|TRBJ1-3|TRBV2|.
CASSPTGTSGTIYF
TGTGCCAGCAGTCCTACCGGGACATCGGGCACCATATATTTT
>TRBD2|TRBJ2-2|TRBV7-3|.
CASSSSSGGTGELFF
TGTGCCAGCAGCTCATCTAGCGGGGGGACCGGGGAGCTGTTTTTT
>.|TRBJ2-3|TRBV11-2|.
CASSRGTDTQYF
TGTGCCAGCAGCCGGGGCACAGATACGCAGTATTTT
>.|TRBJ2-7|TRBV28|once
CASSLTYWASYEQYF
TGTGCCAGCAGTTTAACCTACTGGGCGAGCTACGAGCAGTACTTC
>.|TRBJ1-5|TRBV28|.
CASSFGGYNQPQHF
TGTGCCAGCAGTTTTGGAGGGTATAATCAGCCCCAGCATTTT
>TRBD1|TRBJ2-5|TRBV5-3|.
CARSNYRGREETQYF
TGTGCCAGAAGCAACTACAGGGGGCGCGAAGAGACCCAGTACTTC
>.|TRBJ2-1|TRBV6-5|.
CASSSLNNEQFF
TGTGCCAGCAGTTCCCTTAACAATGAGCAGTTCTTC
>TRBD2|TRBJ2-7|TRBV28|.
CASRRTSGSSYEQYF
TGTGCCAGCAGAAGGACTAGCGGGAGCTCCTACGAGCAGTACTTC
>TRBD1|TRBJ2-5|TRBV5-1|few
CASSQGQVRAETQYF
TGCGCCAGCAGCCAAGGACAGGTCCGGGCAGAGACCCAGTACTTC
>.|TRBJ1-1|TRBV7-2|.
CASSLYNRNTEAFF
TGTGCCAGCAGCTTATACAACAGGAACACTGAAGCTTTCTTT
>.|TRBJ1-4|TRBV27|few
CASSTYPEPYEKLFF
TGTGCCAGCAGTACGTACCCTGAGCCATATGAAAAACTGTTTTTT
>TRBD2|TRBJ2-3|TRBV9|.
CASSAISSGSTDTQYF
TGTGCCAGCAGCGCCATCTCTAGCGGGAGCACAGATACGCAGTATTTT
>.|TRBJ2-3|TRBV6-1|.
CASSEVSRGGINF
TGTGCCAGCAGTGAAGTATCTAGGGGGGGGATCAATTTT
>TRBD1|TRBJ1-5|TRBV28|.
CASSFRGQGGNQPQHF
TGTGCCAGCAGTTTTCGAGGACAGGGGGGAAATCAGCCCCAGCATTTT
>.|TRBJ1-1|TRBV28|.
CASKRGGPYTEAFF
TGTGCCAGCAAAAGGGGGGGCCCTTACACTGAAGCTTTCTTT
>.|TRBJ2-5|TRBV29-1|.
CSVSLGSGTQYF
TGCAGCGTTTCTCTTGGGTCGGGGACCCAGTACTTC
>TRBD2|TRBJ2-7|TRBV10-3|.
CAISPKGLARYEQYF
TGTGCCATCAGTCCTAAAGGACTAGCGCGCTACGAGCAATACTTC
>TRBD1|TRBJ2-3|TRBV18|.
CASSPGQYADTQYF
TGTGCCAGCTCACCGGGACAGTACGCAGATACGCAGTATTTT
>TRBD2|TRBJ2-7|TRBV5-6|.
CASSFGLAGTYEQYF
TGTGCCAGCAGCTTCGGACTAGCGGGGACCTACGAGCAGTACTTC
>.|TRBJ2-1|TRBV6-5|few
CASSYSTGSSYNEQFF
TGTGCCAGCAGTTACTCAACAGGGAGCTCCTACAATGAGCAGTTCTTC
>TRBD1|TRBJ1-4|TRBV25-1|.
CASSPLRGLTNEKLFF
TGTGCCAGCAGCCCTCTCAGGGGGTTAACTAATGAAAAACTGTTTTTT
>.|TRBJ1-3|TRBV2|.
CASSDSVRVVVNTIYF
TGTGCCAGCAGTGACTCTGTCAGGGTAGTGGTTAACACCATATATTTT
>.|TRBJ1-1|TRBV5-4|.
CASSLTGRTEAFF
TGTGCCAGCAGTTTGACAGGAAGAACTGAAGCTTTCTTT
>.|TRBJ2-1|TRBV29-1|.
CSVEGRFGEHNEQFF
TGCAGCGTTGAAGGTCGTTTCGGGGAACACAATGAGCAGTTCTTC
>.|TRBJ1-4|TRBV28|.
CASSFGYRLANEKLFF
TGTGCCAGCAGTTTCGGTTACAGGCTTGCTAATGAAAAACTGTTTTTT
>.|TRBJ1-5|TRBV7-9|once
CSSSLIRGKVSNQPQHF
TGTTCCAGCAGCTTAATTCGAGGGAAGGTCAGCAATCAGCCCCAGCATTTT
>TRBD2|TRBJ2-2|TRBV6-1|.
CASGERGASGELFF
TGTGCCAGCGGGGAGCGGGGGGCCTCCGGGGAGCTGTTTTTT
>.|TRBJ1-3|TRBV2|.
CASSAQRSGNTIYF
TGTGCCAGCAGTGCTCAGAGGTCTGGAAACACCATATATTTT
>.|TRBJ1-1|TRBV28|.
CASITPWRRGGMNTEAFF
TGTGCCAGCATTACCCCATGGCGACGGGGGGGCATGAACACTGAAGCTTTCTTT
>TRBD1|TRBJ2-5|TRBV9|.
CASSPSTGKETQYF
TGTGCCAGCAGCCCCTCGACAGGGAAAGAGACCCAGTACTTC
>.|TRBJ2-3|TRBV13|.
CASSVTSDTQYF
TGTGCCAGCAGCGTGACTAGTGATACGCAGTATTTT
>TRBD2|TRBJ2-3|TRBV9|.
CASSANSGVGTDTQYF
TGTGCCAGCAGCGCAAATAGCGGGGTGGGGACAGATACGCAGTATTTT
>.|TRBJ1-3|TRBV9|.
CASSARDMHSGNTIYF
TGTGCCAGCAGCGCCCGGGACATGCACTCTGGAAACACCATATATTTT
>TRBD1|TRBJ2-7|TRBV10-1|once
CASSAGQDYEQYF
TGCGCCAGCAGTGCGGGACAGGACTACGAGCAGTACTTC
>TRBD2|TRBJ2-1|TRBV7-9|few
CASSLVRLAGNNEQFF
TGTGCCAGCAGCTTAGTGAGGCTAGCGGGGAACAATGAGCAGTTCTTC
>TRBD2|TRBJ2-5|TRBV2|.
CASKGPSGSQETQYF
TGTGCCAGCAAGGGGCCCAGCGGGAGCCAAGAGACCCAGTACTTC
>.|TRBJ2-1|TRBV14|.
CASSQPHGGEQFF
TGTGCCAGCAGCCAACCTCACGGAGGTGAGCAGTTCTTC
>.|TRBJ1-1|TRBV5-1|few
CASSFGTLKSTEAFF
TGCGCCAGCAGCTTTGGGACACTCAAAAGCACTGAAGCTTTCTTT
>.|TRBJ1-5|TRBV7-9|few
CASRPDSSNQPQHF
TGTGCCAGCAGACCGGACAGTAGCAATCAGCCCCAGCATTTT
>TRBD1|TRBJ1-2|TRBV6-1|.
CATELGQGIRGYTF
TGTGCCACGGAATTGGGACAGGGGATAAGGGGCTACACCTTC
>TRBD1|TRBJ2-7|TRBV4-1|many
CASSQDAGQGASEQYF
TGCGCCAGCAGCCAAGATGCCGGACAGGGGGCGTCTGAGCAGTACTTC
>TRBD2|TRBJ2-1|TRBV5-6|.
CASSFLGAGGLGNEQFF
TGTGCCAGCAGCTTTCTTGGAGCGGGGGGGTTGGGGAATGAGCAGTTCTTC
>.|TRBJ1-5|TRBV28|few
CASTLARTDQPQHF
TGTGCCAGCACGCTCGCCCGGACAGATCAGCCCCAGCATTTT
>.|TRBJ1-2|TRBV5-6|.
CASSLAGVVQGTF
TGTGCCAGCAGCTTGGCCGGTGTTGTGCAGGGCACCTTC
>TRBD1|TRBJ2-5|TRBV19|.
CASSIRTGYTETQYF
TGTGCCAGTAGTATACGGACAGGTTATACAGAGACCCAGTACTTC
>.|TRBJ2-7|TRBV30|.
CAWMRDTRVQYF
TGTGCCTGGATGAGGGATACGAGGGTGCAGTACTTC
>TRBD2|TRBJ2-3|TRBV6-1|.
CASSESGGHYADTQYF
TGTGCCAGCAGTGAATCGGGGGGGCATTATGCAGATACGCAGTATTTT
>.|TRBJ2-1|TRBV5-1|.
CASSSGGTAGNEQFF
TGCGCCAGCAGCTCCGGCGGGACAGCAGGGAATGAGCAGTTCTTC
>TRBD2|TRBJ2-4|TRBV2|.
CASSDLTSGRRGDIQYF
TGTGCCAGCAGCGATCTAACTAGCGGGAGGCGGGGGGACATTCAGTACTTC
>TRBD1|TRBJ1-1|TRBV9|.
CASSPVDRTGGTEAFF
TGTGCCAGCAGCCCAGTAGACCGGACAGGGGGCACTGAAGCTTTCTTT